This T cell receptor (beta chain) was obtained from a study of a mutant IDH1 vaccine in newly diagnosed glioma. Libraries were prepared by immunoSEQ multiplex PCR; TCRdb keeps only in-frame clonotypes and omits some of them. The sample contains about 69,000 clones, around 85% of which appear only once. Trimming took 4 bases from V and 3 from J; bases not matched to a gene: 14. Germline V lookup: CDR1 LNHDA, CDR2 SQIVND (reference sequence). There are 19 residues in the CDR3. Regarding time point: baseline, week 1 (first vaccination visit). Treatment indicated: pre-vaccination baseline after standard-of-care therapy.

The sample here was PBMCs, taken from a glioma patient treated with radiotherapy, temozolomide or both. The genes are TRBV19 and TRBJ2-3; 12 nucleotides line up with TRBD2. This receptor was identified in a man in his thirties or forties with glioma. In DNA form, the CDR3 reads TGTGCCAGTAGTAGAATAGTACTAGCGGGGGGCCCTCTAACAGATACGCAGTATTTT. This sequence encodes CASSRIVLAGGPLTDTQYF.